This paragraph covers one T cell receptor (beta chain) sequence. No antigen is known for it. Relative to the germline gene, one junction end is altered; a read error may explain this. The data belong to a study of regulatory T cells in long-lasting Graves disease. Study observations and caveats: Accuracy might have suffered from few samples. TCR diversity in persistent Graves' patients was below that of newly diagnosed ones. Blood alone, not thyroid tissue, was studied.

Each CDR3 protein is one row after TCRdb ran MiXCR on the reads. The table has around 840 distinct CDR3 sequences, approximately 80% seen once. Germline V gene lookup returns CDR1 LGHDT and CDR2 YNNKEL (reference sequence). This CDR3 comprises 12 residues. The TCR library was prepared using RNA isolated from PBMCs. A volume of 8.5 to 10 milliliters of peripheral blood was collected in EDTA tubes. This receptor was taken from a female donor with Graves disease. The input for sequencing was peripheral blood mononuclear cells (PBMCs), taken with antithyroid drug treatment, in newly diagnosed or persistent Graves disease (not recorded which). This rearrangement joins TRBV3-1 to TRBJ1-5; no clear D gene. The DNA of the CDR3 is TGTGCCAGCAGCCAAATGGGTCAGCCCCGGCATTTT. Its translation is CASSQMGQPRHF.